This T cell receptor beta chain comes out of a study of control samples from healthy donors and cancer patients. Only a few counts were recorded for this clone. Clones were sequenced by immunoSEQ multiplex PCR, and TCRdb holds only the in-frame ones, with some missing. The table shows approximately 53,000 clones, with approximately 89% occurring only once. Germline CDR1 and CDR2: SEHNR and FQNEAQ (reference sequence). The CDR3 loop spans 15 amino acids. Germline trimming cut 3 bases from V and 2 bases from J; bases unmatched to any gene: 5. This clonotype was obtained from a man aged 30 to 45 with colorectal cancer. Sequenced material: PBMCs. This chain joins TRBV7-9 and TRBJ1-2; TRBD1 matches at 8 bases. The CDR3 sequence is CASSFQTGGNYGYTF. The DNA for the CDR3 is TGTGCCAGCAGCTTTCAAACAGGGGGGAACTATGGCTACACCTTC.